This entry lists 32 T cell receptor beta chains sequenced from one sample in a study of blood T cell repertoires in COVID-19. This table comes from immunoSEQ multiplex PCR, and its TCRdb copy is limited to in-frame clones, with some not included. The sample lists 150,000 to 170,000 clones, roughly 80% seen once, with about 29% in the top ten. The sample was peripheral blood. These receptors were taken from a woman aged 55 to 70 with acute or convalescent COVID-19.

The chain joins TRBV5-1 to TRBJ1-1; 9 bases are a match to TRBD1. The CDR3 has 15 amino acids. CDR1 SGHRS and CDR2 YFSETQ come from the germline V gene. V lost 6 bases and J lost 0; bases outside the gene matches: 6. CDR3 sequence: CASNPTGGMNTEAFF. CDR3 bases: TGCGCCAGCAACCCGACAGGGGGAATGAACACTGAAGCTTTCTTT.

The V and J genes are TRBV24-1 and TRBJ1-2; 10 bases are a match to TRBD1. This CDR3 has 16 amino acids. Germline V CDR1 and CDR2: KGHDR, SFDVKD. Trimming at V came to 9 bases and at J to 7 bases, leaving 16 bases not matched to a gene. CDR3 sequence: CATCRRKTGGESGYTF. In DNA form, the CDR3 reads TGTGCCACCTGCCGGCGGAAGACAGGGGGCGAAAGTGGCTACACCTTC.

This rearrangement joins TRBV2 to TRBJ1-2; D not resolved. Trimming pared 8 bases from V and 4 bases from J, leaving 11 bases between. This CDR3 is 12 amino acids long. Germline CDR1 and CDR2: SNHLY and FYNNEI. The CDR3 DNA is TGTGCCAGCGTGGAGGGAGGCTATGGCTACACCTTC. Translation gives CASVEGGYGYTF.

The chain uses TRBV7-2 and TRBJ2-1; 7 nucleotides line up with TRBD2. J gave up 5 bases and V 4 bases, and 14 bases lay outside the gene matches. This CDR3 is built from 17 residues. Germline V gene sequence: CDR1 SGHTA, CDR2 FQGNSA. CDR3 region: CASSSPKGLEIHNEQFF. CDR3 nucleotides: TGTGCCAGCAGCTCCCCTAAAGGACTAGAGATTCACAATGAGCAGTTCTTC.

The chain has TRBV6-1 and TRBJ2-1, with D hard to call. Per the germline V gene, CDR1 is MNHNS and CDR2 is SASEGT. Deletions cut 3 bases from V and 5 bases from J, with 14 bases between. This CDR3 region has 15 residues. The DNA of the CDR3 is TGTGCCAGCAGTGACAGGTCCGCCGGCCACAATGAGCAGTTCTTC. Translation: CASSDRSAGHNEQFF.

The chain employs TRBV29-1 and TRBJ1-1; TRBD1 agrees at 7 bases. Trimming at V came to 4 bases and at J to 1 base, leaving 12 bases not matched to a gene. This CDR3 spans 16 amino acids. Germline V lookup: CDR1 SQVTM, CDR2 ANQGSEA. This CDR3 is CSVGRYSRQGNTEAFF. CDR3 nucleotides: TGCAGCGTTGGACGCTATTCGAGACAGGGGAACACTGAAGCTTTCTTT.

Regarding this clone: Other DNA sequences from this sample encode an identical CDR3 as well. DNA of the CDR3: TGTGCCAGTAGTCTCGGACAGGGGAGTGGAAACACCATATATTTT. It yields the protein CASSLGQGSGNTIYF. The chain has TRBV19 and TRBJ1-3; 9 bases match TRBD1. The germline V gene encodes CDR1 LNHDA and CDR2 SQIVND (reference sequence). The J segment lost 3 bases and the V segment lost 5 bases, leaving 5 bases of the junction unmatched. This CDR3 has 15 residues. Combining the CDR3 with reference TRBV19 and TRBJ1-3 gives the whole variable domain DGGITQSPKYLFRKEGQNVTLSCEQNLNHDAMYWYRQDPGQGLRLIYYSQIVNDFQKGDIAEGYSVSREKKESFPLTVTSAQKNPTAFYLCASSLGQGSGNTIYFGEGSWLTVV.

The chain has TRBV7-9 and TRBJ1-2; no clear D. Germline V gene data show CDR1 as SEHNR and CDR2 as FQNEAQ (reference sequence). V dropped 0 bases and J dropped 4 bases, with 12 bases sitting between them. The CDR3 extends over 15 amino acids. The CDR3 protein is CASSLAAGWAYGYTF. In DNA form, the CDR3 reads TGTGCCAGCAGCTTAGCGGCGGGCTGGGCCTATGGCTACACCTTC.

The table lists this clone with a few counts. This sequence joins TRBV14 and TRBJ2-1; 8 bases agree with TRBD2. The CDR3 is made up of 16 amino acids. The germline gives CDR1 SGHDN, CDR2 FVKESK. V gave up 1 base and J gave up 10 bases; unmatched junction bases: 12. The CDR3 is CASSQGPGLAGEEQFF. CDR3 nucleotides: TGTGCCAGCAGCCAAGGGCCCGGACTAGCAGGGGAAGAGCAGTTCTTC.

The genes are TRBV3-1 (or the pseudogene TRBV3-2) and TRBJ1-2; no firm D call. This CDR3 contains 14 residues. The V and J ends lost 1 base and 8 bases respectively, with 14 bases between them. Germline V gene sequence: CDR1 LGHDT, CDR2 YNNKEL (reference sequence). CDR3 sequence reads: CASSQVAGIGGYTF. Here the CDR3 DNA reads TGTGCCAGCAGCCAAGTAGCGGGGATAGGAGGCTACACCTTC.

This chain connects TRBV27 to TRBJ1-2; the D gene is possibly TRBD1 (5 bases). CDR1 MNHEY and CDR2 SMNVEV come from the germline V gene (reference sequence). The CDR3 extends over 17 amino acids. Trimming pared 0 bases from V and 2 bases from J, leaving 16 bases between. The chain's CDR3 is CASSLSGASDTNYGYTF. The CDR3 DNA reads TGTGCCAGCAGTTTATCAGGGGCATCCGACACAAACTATGGCTACACCTTC.

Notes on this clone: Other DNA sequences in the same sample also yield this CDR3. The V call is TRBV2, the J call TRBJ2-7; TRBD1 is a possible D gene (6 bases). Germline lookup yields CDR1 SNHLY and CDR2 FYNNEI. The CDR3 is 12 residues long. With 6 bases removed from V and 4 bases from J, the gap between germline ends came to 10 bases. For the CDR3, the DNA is TGTGCCAGCAGCGCCAGGGGTTACGAGCAGTACGTC. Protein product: CASSARGYEQYV.

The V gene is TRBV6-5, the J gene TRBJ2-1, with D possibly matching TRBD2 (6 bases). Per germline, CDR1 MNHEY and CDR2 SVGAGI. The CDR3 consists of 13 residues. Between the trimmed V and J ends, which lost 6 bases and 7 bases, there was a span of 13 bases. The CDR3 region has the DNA TGTGCCAGCAGCCAGGGACTTTATAATGAGCAGTTCTTC. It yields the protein CASSQGLYNEQFF.

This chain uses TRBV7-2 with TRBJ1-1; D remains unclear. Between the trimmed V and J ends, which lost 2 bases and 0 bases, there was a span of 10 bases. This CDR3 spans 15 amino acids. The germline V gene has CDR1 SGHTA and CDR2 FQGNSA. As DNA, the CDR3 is TGTGCCAGCAGCTTACAGAACAGTTTGAACACTGAAGCTTTCTTT. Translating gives CASSLQNSLNTEAFF.

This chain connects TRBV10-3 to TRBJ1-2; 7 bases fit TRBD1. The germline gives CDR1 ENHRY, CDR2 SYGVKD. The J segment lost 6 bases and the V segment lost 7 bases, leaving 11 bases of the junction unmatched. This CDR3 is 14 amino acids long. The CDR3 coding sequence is TGTGCCATCAAACTACAGGGGCCCGAGAATGGCTACACCTTC. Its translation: CAIKLQGPENGYTF.

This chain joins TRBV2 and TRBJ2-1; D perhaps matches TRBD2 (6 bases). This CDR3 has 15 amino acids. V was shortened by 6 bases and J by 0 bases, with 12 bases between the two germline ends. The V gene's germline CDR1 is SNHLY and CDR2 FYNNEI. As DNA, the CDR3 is TGTGCCAGCAGGGGGGACTTTCTCTCCTACAATGAGCAGTTCTTC. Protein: CASRGDFLSYNEQFF.

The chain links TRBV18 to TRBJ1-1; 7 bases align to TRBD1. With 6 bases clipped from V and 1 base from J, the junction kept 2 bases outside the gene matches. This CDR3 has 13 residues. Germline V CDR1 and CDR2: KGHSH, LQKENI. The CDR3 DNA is TGTGCCAGCTCGACAGGGCCGAACACTGAAGCTTTCTTT. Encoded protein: CASSTGPNTEAFF. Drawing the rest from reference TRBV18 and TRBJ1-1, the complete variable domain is NAGVMQNPRHLVRRRGQEARLRCSPMKGHSHVYWYRQLPEEGLKFMVYLQKENIIDESGMPKERFSAEFPKEGPSILRIQQVVRGDSAAYFCASSTGPNTEAFFGQGTRLTVV.

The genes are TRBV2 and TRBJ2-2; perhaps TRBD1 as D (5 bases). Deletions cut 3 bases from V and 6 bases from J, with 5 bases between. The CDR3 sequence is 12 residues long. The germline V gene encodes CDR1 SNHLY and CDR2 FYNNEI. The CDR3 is CASSETAGELFF. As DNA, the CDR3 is TGTGCCAGCAGTGAGACAGCCGGGGAGCTGTTTTTT.

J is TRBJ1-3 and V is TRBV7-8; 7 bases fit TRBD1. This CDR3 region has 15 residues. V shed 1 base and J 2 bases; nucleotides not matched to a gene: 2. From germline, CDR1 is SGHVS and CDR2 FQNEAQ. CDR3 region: CASSLVTGAGNTIYF. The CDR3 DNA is TGTGCCAGCAGCTTAGTAACAGGGGCTGGAAACACCATATATTTT. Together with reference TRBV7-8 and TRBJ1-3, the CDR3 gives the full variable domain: GAGVSQSPRYKVAKRGQDVALRCDPISGHVSLFWYQQALGQGPEFLTYFQNEAQLDKSGLPSDRFFAERPEGSVSTLKIQRTQQEDSAVYLCASSLVTGAGNTIYFGEGSWLTVV.

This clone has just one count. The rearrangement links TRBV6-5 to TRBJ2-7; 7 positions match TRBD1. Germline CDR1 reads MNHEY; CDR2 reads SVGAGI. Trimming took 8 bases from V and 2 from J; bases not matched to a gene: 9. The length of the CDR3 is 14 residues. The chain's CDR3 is CASGGQDKTYEQYF. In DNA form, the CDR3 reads TGTGCCAGCGGAGGACAGGACAAAACCTACGAGCAGTACTTC.

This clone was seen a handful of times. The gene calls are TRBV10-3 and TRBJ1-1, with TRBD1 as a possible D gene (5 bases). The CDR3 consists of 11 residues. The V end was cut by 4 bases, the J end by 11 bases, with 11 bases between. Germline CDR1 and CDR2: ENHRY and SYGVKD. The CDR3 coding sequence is TGTGCCATCAGTGTGGGGGGGATGGCTTTCTTT. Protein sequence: CAISVGGMAFF.

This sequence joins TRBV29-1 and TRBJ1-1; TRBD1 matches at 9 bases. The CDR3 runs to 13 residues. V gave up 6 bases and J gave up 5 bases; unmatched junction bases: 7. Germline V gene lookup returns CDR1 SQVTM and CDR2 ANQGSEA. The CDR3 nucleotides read TGCAGCGTCGGAAGGGACAGGGTAACTGAAGCTTTCTTT. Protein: CSVGRDRVTEAFF.

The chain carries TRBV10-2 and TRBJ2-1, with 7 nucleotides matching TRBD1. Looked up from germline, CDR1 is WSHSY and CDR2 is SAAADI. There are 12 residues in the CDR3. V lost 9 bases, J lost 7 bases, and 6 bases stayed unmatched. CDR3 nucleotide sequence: TGCGCCAGTAGACAGGGTACGAATGAGCAGTTCTTC. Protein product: CASRQGTNEQFF.

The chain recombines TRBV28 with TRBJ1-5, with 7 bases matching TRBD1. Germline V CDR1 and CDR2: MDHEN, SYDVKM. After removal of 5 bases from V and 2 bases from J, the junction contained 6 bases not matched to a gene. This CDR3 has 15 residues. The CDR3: CASSPSTGRNQPQHF. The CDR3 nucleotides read TGTGCCAGCAGTCCCTCGACAGGGCGCAATCAGCCCCAGCATTTT.

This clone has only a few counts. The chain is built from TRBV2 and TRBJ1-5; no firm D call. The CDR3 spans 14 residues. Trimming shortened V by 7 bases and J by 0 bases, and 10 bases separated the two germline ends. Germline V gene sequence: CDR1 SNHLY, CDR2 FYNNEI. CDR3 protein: CASIRDYSNQPQHF. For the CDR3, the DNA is TGTGCCAGCATACGGGATTATAGCAATCAGCCCCAGCATTTT. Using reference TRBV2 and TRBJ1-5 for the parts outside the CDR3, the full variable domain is EPEVTQTPSHQVTQMGQEVILRCVPISNHLYFYWYRQILGQKVEFLVSFYNNEISEKSEIFDDQFSVERPDGSNFTLKIRSTKLEDSAMYFCASIRDYSNQPQHFGDGTRLSIL.

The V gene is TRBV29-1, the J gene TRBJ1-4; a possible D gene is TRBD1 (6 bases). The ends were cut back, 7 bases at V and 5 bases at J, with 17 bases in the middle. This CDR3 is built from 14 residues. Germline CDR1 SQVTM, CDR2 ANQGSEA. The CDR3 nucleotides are TGCAGCGCTCGAGGGGGGGGGCTGAATGAAAAACTGTTTTTT. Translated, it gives CSARGGGLNEKLFF.

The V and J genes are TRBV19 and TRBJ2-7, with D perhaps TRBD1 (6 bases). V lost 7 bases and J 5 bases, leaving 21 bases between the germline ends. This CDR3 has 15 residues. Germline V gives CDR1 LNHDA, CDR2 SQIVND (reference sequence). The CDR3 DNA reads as TGTGCCAGTATCGGTCGAGGGGGATCTAGGGACGAGCAGTACTTC. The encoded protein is CASIGRGGSRDEQYF.

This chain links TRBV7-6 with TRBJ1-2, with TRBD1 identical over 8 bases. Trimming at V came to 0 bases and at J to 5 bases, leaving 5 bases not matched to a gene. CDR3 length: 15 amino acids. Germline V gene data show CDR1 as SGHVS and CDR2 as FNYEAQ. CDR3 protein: CASSLAPDRAYGYTF. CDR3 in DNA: TGTGCCAGCAGCTTAGCCCCGGACAGGGCGTATGGCTACACCTTC.

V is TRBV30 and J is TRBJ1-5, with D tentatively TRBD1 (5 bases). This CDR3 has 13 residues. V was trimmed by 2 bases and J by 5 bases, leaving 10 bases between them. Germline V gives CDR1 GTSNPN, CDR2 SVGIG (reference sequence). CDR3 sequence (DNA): TGTGCCTGGAGTAGGGGTCGTCATCAGCCCCAGCATTTT. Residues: CAWSRGRHQPQHF. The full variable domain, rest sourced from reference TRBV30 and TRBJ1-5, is SQTIHQWPATLVQPVGSPLSLECTVEGTSNPNLYWYRQAAGRGLQLLFYSVGIGQISSEVPQNLSASRPQDRQFILSSKKLLLSDSGFYLCAWSRGRHQPQHFGDGTRLSIL.

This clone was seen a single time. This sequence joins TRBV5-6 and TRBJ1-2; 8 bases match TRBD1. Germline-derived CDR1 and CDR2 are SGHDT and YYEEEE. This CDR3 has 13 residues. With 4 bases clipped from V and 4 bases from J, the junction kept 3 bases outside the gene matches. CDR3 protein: CASSDTGGYGYTF. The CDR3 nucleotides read TGTGCCAGCAGCGATACAGGGGGCTATGGCTACACCTTC.

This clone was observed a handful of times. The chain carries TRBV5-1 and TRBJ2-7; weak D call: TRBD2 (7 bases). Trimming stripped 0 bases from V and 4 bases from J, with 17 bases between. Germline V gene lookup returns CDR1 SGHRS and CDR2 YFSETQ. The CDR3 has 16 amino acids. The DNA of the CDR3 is TGCGCCAGCAGCTTGGCCACGGGGGGCGCCGGGTACGAGCAGTACTTC. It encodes CASSLATGGAGYEQYF.

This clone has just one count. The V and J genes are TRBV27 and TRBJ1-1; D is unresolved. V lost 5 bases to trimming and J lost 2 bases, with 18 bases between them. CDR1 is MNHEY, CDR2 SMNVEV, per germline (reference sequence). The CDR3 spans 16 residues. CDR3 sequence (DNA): TGTGCCAGCAGTCGACGAGGTTCGACGGATAACACTGAAGCTTTCTTT. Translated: CASSRRGSTDNTEAFF.